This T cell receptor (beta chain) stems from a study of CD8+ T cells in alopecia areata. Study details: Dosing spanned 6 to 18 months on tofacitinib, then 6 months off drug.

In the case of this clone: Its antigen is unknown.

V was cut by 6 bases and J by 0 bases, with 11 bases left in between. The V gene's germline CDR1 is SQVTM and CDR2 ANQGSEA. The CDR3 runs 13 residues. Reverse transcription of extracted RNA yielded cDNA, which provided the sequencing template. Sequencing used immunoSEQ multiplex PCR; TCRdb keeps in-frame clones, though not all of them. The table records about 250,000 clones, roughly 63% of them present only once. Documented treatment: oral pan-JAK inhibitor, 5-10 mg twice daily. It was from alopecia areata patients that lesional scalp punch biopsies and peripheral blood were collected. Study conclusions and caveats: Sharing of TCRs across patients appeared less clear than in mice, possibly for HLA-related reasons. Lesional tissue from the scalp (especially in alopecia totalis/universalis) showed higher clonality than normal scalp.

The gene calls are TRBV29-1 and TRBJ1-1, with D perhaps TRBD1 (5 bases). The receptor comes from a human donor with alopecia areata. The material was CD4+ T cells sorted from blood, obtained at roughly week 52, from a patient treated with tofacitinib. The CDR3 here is CSVNTGMNTEAFF. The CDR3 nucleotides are TGCAGCGTAAATACAGGAATGAACACTGAAGCTTTCTTT. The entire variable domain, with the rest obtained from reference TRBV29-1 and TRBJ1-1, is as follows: SAVISQKPSRDICQRGTSLTIQCQVDSQVTMMFWYRQQPGQSLTLIATANQGSEATYESGFVIDKFPISRPNLTFSTLTVSNMSPEDSSIYLCSVNTGMNTEAFFGQGTRLTVV.